This entry describes one T cell receptor (beta chain). Trimming took 5 bases from V and 6 from J; bases not matched to a gene: 19. The CDR3 covers 18 residues. Germline V CDR1 and CDR2: SGHTA, FQGTGA. This entry is derived from a study of blood T cell repertoires in COVID-19. Generated by immunoSEQ multiplex PCR, the TCRdb table keeps only in-frame clones and is missing some. The table shows about 380,000 clones, with approximately 90% occurring only once. V gene TRBV7-3 combines with J gene TRBJ2-1, with 7 bases matching TRBD1. Sequenced material: PBMCs or T cells enriched from blood (not recorded which). The origin of this receptor is a woman aged 18 to 35 who had recovered from COVID-19. DNA for the CDR3: TGTGCCAGCAGCCTTATGGCAACACCGGGACAGCTCGGCAATGAGCAGTTCTTC. As protein: CASSLMATPGQLGNEQFF.